The 11 T cell receptor beta chains below come from one sample, sequenced in a study of blood T cell repertoires in COVID-19. Method: immunoSEQ multiplex PCR; TCRdb's copy keeps in-frame clones and lacks some. This table has hundreds of thousands of clones, roughly four fifths appearing once. Sequencing was done on a sample of PBMCs or T cells enriched from blood (not recorded which). These receptors originate from a woman aged 55-75 years who had recovered from COVID-19.

The chain is built from TRBV13 and TRBJ2-1; 7 bases agree with TRBD1. Germline CDR1 and CDR2: PRHDT and FYEKMQ (reference sequence). The V segment lost 11 bases and the J segment 6 bases; nucleotides outside the gene matches: 10. The CDR3 runs to 13 residues. CDR3 in amino acids: CAGQRQGLNEQFF. Here the CDR3 DNA reads TGTGCCGGGCAGCGACAGGGTCTCAATGAGCAGTTCTTC.

This chain uses TRBV10-3 with TRBJ2-1, with 7 bases fitting TRBD2. The germline V gene has CDR1 ENHRY and CDR2 SYGVKD. The trim removed 0 bases at V and 4 bases at J, leaving 6 bases unmatched. This CDR3 comprises 16 residues. CDR3 DNA: TGTGCCATCAGTGAGTCGGAGGGAGGGCCGTACAATGAGCAGTTCTTC. Translating gives CAISESEGGPYNEQFF.

This rearrangement joins TRBV7-2 to TRBJ1-2, with D unclear. Trimming took off 6 bases at V and 1 base at J, with 12 bases between the two ends. The V gene's germline CDR1 is SGHTA and CDR2 FQGNSA. The CDR3 has 14 amino acids. CDR3 sequence (DNA): TGTGCCAGCAGTCCTAACAGTTATAACTATGGCTACACCTTC. It yields the protein CASSPNSYNYGYTF. The full variable domain, with the rest looked up from reference TRBV7-2 and TRBJ1-2, is GAGVSQSPSNKVTEKGKDVELRCDPISGHTALYWYRQSLGQGLEFLIYFQGNSAPDKSGLPSDRFSAERTGGSVSTLTIQRTQQEDSAVYLCASSPNSYNYGYTFGSGTRLTVV.

The rearrangement links TRBV7-2 to TRBJ2-5; TRBD1 matches at 9 bases. The germline V gene has CDR1 SGHTA and CDR2 FQGNSA. There are 14 residues in the CDR3. Trimming at V came to 5 bases and at J to 5 bases, leaving 6 bases not matched to a gene. The CDR3 spells CASSPGQGRETQYF. The CDR3 DNA is TGTGCCAGCAGCCCCGGACAGGGGAGGGAGACCCAGTACTTC.

This clone was counted once. The chain is built from TRBV12-5 and TRBJ1-2; TRBD1 is a possible D gene (5 bases). CDR3 length: 16 amino acids. Germline CDR1 LGHNT, CDR2 FRNRAP. The germline V and J ends were trimmed by 1 base and 5 bases, with 17 bases remaining between them. CDR3 nucleotides: TGTGCTAGTGGTTTGGCAGGGTCCCACGATAAGTATGGCTACACCTTC. Translation: CASGLAGSHDKYGYTF.

This rearrangement joins TRBV27 to TRBJ1-1; possibly TRBD1 for D (6 bases). CDR1 MNHEY and CDR2 SMNVEV come from the germline V gene (reference sequence). Trimming removed 2 bases from V and 7 bases from J, with 14 bases in between. This CDR3 has 14 residues. DNA for the CDR3: TGTGCCAGCAGTTTAAGGGGCCGACAGGTTGAAGCTTTCTTT. This encodes CASSLRGRQVEAFF.

The chain combines TRBV12-3 or TRBV12-4 with TRBJ1-1; the D gene is possibly TRBD1 (6 bases). There are 13 residues in the CDR3. V shed 0 bases and J shed 7 bases, with 9 bases lying between them. CDR3 sequence reads: CASSLAGADEAFF. CDR3 in DNA: TGTGCCAGCAGTTTAGCGGGGGCGGATGAAGCTTTCTTT.

The genes are TRBV5-1 and TRBJ2-3, with a possible D match to TRBD2 (5 bases). CDR3 length: 14 amino acids. The V gene lost 0 bases and the J gene lost 5 bases, with 10 bases spanning the gap. In germline, CDR1 is SGHRS, CDR2 YFSETQ. The CDR3 region is CASSLAGREDTQYF. CDR3 nucleotide sequence: TGCGCCAGCAGCTTGGCTGGACGGGAAGATACGCAGTATTTT.

The chain combines TRBV14 with TRBJ1-1, with a possible D match to TRBD1 (6 bases). The V end lost 1 base, the J end lost 4 bases, and 16 bases lay between the germline ends. Germline CDR1 is SGHDN and CDR2 is FVKESK. There are 16 residues in the CDR3. DNA for the CDR3: TGTGCCAGCAGCCAAGGAGTGGGCAGGGGTCGCACTGAAGCTTTCTTT. This translates into CASSQGVGRGRTEAFF.

The rearrangement links TRBV5-1 to TRBJ2-5, with 10 nucleotides matching TRBD2. Germline assignment: CDR1 SGHRS and CDR2 YFSETQ. Losses at the gene ends were 3 bases for V and 1 base for J; bases not matched to a gene: 3. The CDR3 has 15 residues. The CDR3 protein is CASSWSGGGQETQYF. In DNA, the CDR3 is TGCGCCAGCAGCTGGAGCGGGGGGGGCCAAGAGACCCAGTACTTC.

The rearrangement links TRBV6-6 to TRBJ1-5; 11 bases align to TRBD1. V dropped 5 bases and J dropped 1; count of bases not matched to a gene: 10. Germline lookup yields CDR1 MNHNY and CDR2 SVGAGI (reference sequence). There are 18 residues in the CDR3. This CDR3 reads CASSPTDRGLGSNQPQHF. CDR3 DNA sequence: TGTGCCAGCAGTCCGACGGACAGGGGGCTCGGGAGCAATCAGCCCCAGCATTTT.